The T cell receptor (beta chain) under discussion was sequenced for a study of blood T cell repertoires in COVID-19. The CDR3 has 13 amino acids. The germline V gene encodes CDR1 SGHDT and CDR2 YYEEEE. Deletions cut 0 bases from V and 6 bases from J, with 7 bases between. Method: immunoSEQ multiplex PCR; TCRdb's copy keeps in-frame clones and lacks some. The table records fewer than 150,000 clones, about 87% of them present only once. V usage is TRBV5-6 and J usage is TRBJ2-1; D may be TRBD2 (5 bases). The TCR originated in a man aged 45-65 years in a cohort exposed to, infected with or recovered from COVID-19 (not recorded which). The sequenced material came from PBMCs or T cells enriched from blood (not recorded which). DNA for the CDR3: TGTGCCAGCAGCTTGGGAGGGTTCAATGAGCAGTTCTTC. Its protein is CASSLGGFNEQFF.